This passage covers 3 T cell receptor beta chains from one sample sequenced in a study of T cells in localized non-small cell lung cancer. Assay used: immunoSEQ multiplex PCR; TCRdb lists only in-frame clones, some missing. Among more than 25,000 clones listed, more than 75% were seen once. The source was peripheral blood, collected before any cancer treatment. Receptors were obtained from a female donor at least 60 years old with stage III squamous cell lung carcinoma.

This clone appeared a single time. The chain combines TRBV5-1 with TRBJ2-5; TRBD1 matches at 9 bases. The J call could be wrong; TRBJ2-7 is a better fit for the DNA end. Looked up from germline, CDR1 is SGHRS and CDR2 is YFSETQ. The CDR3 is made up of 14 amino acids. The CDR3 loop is CASRSGTGPYEQYF. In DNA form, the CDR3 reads TGCGCCAGCAGATCCGGGACAGGGCCCTACGAGCAGTACTTC.

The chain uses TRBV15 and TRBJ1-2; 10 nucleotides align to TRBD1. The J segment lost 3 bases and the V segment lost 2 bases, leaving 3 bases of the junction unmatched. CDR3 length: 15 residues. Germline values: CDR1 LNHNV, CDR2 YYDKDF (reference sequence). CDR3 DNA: TGTGCCACCAGCAGAACCGGGACAGGGGACTATGGCTACACCTTC. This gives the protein CATSRTGTGDYGYTF.

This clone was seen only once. CDR3 nucleotide sequence: TGCGCCAGCAGCCAAGAGGCAGGCGCCTACAATGAGCAGTTCTTC. It codes for CASSQEAGAYNEQFF. This chain links TRBV4-1 with TRBJ2-1; no definite D call. The CDR3 is made up of 15 amino acids. Germline V CDR1 and CDR2: MGHRA, YSYEKL. Trimming left V 0 bases short and J 2 bases short, with 8 bases between.